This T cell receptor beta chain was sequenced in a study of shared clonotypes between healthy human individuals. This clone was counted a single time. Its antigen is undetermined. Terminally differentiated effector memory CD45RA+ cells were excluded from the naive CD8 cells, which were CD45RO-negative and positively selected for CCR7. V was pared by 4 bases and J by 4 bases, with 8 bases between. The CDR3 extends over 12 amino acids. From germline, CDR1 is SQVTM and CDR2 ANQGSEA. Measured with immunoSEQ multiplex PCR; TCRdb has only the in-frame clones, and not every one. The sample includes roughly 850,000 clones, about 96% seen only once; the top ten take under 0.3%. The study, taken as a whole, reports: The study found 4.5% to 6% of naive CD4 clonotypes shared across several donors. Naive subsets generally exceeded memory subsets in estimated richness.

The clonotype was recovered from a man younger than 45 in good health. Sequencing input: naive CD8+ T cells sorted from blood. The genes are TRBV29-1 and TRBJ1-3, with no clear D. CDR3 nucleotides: TGCAGCGTTGCGACCAACGGAAACACCATATATTTT. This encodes CSVATNGNTIYF.